This TCR beta chain emerged from a study of early T cells in non-severe SARS-CoV-2 infection (dated by TCRdb to the early 2020s). For the study in its entirety: Bulk RNA from unsorted whole blood was used for TCR sequencing, so alpha and beta chains could not be paired.

The library was made by 5' RACE. Sequencing relied on a NextSeq 500. In the TCR library protocol, unique molecular identifiers were attached to individual cDNA molecules to correct for PCR bias and sequencing error. Both TCR alpha and beta chains were sequenced, and tight co-correlation was observed between alpha and beta sequence abundances in each sample. Per the authors' processing: V gene, J gene and CDR3 annotation of TCR sequences was performed with Decombinator V4. TCRs were defined as expanded if a significant change between any two time points was detected under a Poisson model with p below 0.0001. TCR abundances were normalised to the total number of TCRs sequenced in each sample and reported as counts per million. VDJdb, accessed 1 November 2021, was searched for CMV, EBV and SARS-CoV-2 annotated TCRs, excluding TCRs annotated for multiple antigens. TCRdb reworked the public reads: Q25 trimming with fastp, MiXCR clone assembly, productive beta chains retained. Records with the same CDR3 protein are collapsed into one entry carrying the most frequent genes and DNA. The V and J calls here are based on TCRdb, not the publication. Across this sample there are 70,000 or so distinct CDR3 sequences, with roughly 15% seen only once. Over 13% of the sample lies in the top ten.

This clonotype came up a few times. It lacks a known antigen. No qualities accompany the bases; no much larger clone lies one base away. Paper-wide results and their limitations: VDJdb matching was skewed toward anti-spike CD8 responses and likely underestimated virus-specific expansions, missing private and CD4 specificities.

This was a case-control study nested in a cohort of healthcare workers in London, UK, who had nasopharyngeal swab PCR tests and blood samples taken every week. Healthcare workers were recruited during the week of the UK lockdown, between 23 and 31 March 2020, and followed weekly for up to 16 weeks. The TCR sequence derives from an adult who was a healthcare worker with PCR-confirmed SARS-CoV-2 infection or an uninfected control (not recorded which). Material: whole blood.

The CDR3 region: CASSRDRTGPQHF. The nucleotides read TGTGCCAGCAGCCGAGACAGGACGGGGCCCCAGCATTTT. The sequence is built from TRBV7-2 and TRBJ1-5; the D gene is perhaps TRBD1, on 6 matching bases. V is reduced by 5 bases and J by 9 bases, leaving a spacing of 14 bases between them. In the germline V gene, CDR1 corresponds to SGHTA and CDR2 to FQGNSA. Including the terminal cysteine and phenylalanine, the CDR3 comprises 13 residues. Of all the DNA, just the CDR3 is kept, 39 bases in frame from base 1.